This entry features one T cell receptor (beta chain) sequence. The sample originates from a study of blood T cell repertoires in COVID-19. Study in general: Material from acute and convalescent COVID-19 was sourced from the United States, Italy and Spain. In each case, the material was cDNA or gDNA derived from T cells, B-cell-depleted T cells, or PBMCs.

CDR1 MNHEY and CDR2 SVGEGT come from the germline V gene. This CDR3 spans 14 amino acids. Trimming cost V 3 bases and J 3 bases; bases outside gene matches: 5. The repertoire was sequenced with immunoSEQ multiplex PCR; TCRdb's copy has only in-frame clones and lacks some. The profile shows around 26,000 clones, roughly nine tenths of them singletons. The sample was peripheral blood. The chain has TRBV6-2 or TRBV6-3 and TRBJ2-7, with 7 nucleotides matching TRBD1. This clonotype originated in a man between 65 and 79 years old with active COVID-19. CDR3: CASSYVGQSYEQYF. CDR3 nucleotides: TGTGCCAGCAGTTATGTGGGACAGAGCTACGAGCAGTACTTC.